The 6 T cell receptor beta chains below all came from one sample that was sequenced in a study of T cells in Graves' hyperthyroidism and ophthalmopathy. TCR beta CDR3 regions were amplified from RNA. Primed by the HTBI set, a first-round RT-PCR was run on the TCR CDR3. TCRdb called the multiplex PCR reads again in MiXCR, with one record for every CDR3 protein. The sample has about 840,000 distinct CDR3 sequences; roughly 40% are singletons. Sample: blood. Receptor source: a man aged 18 to 29 with Graves' hyperthyroidism.

The rearrangement links TRBV7-3 to TRBJ1-1; TRBD1 aligns across 7 bases. Germline values: CDR1 SGHTA, CDR2 FQGTGA. This CDR3 has 14 amino acids. V shed 6 bases and J 11 bases; nucleotides not matched to a gene: 15. Here the CDR3 reads CASSQTGAVGLAFF. Here the CDR3 DNA reads TGTGCCAGCAGTCAAACAGGGGCGGTGGGGTTGGCTTTCTTT.

The sample holds a few counts of this clonotype. The chain couples TRBV7-2 to TRBJ2-7; 9 nucleotides agree with TRBD1. CDR1 and CDR2 (germline): SGHTA, FQGNSA. This CDR3 is built from 15 residues. J was trimmed by 2 bases and V by 2 bases; bases with no gene match: 4. This CDR3 reads CASSLRGQGAYEQYF. The CDR3 coding sequence is TGTGCCAGCAGCTTAAGGGGACAGGGAGCCTACGAGCAGTACTTC.

This clonotype has only a few counts. The gene calls are TRBV9 and TRBJ1-2, with D perhaps TRBD1 (5 bases). The CDR3 has 14 amino acids. Looked up from germline, CDR1 is SGDLS and CDR2 is YYNGEE. The ends were cut back, 0 bases at V and 8 bases at J, with 14 bases in the middle. In DNA, the CDR3 is TGTGCCAGCAGCGTAGCTACGGGGGGAGGCGGCTACACCTTC. Translating gives CASSVATGGGGYTF.

In this sample, this clonotype turned up many times. The chain couples TRBV29-1 to TRBJ2-2, with D hard to call. The germline V gene has CDR1 SQVTM and CDR2 ANQGSEA. V gave up 5 bases and J gave up 7 bases, with 8 bases separating them. This CDR3 is 11 amino acids long. Here the CDR3 reads CSVMVGGELFF. CDR3 nucleotide sequence: TGCAGCGTTATGGTAGGCGGGGAGCTGTTTTTT.

The chain carries TRBV12-5 and TRBJ1-3; weak D call: TRBD1 (6 bases). This CDR3 is built from 15 residues. The germline gives CDR1 LGHNT, CDR2 FRNRAP. This chain's CDR3 is CASSLRGKSGNTIYF. The CDR3 region has the DNA TGTGCCAGCAGTTTAAGGGGGAAAAGTGGAAACACCATATATTTT.

The chain employs TRBV12-3 or TRBV12-4 and TRBJ1-4; D remains unclear. The V end was cut by 7 bases, the J end by 8 bases, with 14 bases between. This CDR3 has 13 amino acids. The CDR3 nucleotides are TGTGCCAGCAATTACGCGGTAGGGGAAAAACTGTTTTTT. Translation gives CASNYAVGEKLFF.